Listed here are 6 T cell receptor beta chains from one sample, sequenced in a study of T-cell reconstitution after alpha-beta-depleted transplantation in children (dated by TCRdb to between 2015 and 2016). The method behind the library was PCR. The sequencing machine was an Illumina HiSeq 2500. To normalize quantification of the TCRbeta repertoire, the TCR libraries were built with molecular barcoding that relied on unique molecular identifiers. The public reads were quality trimmed at Q25 with fastp and then assembled into clones with MiXCR by TCRdb, keeping productive beta chains. CDR3 protein sequences are deduplicated, and each keeps its most common genes and DNA. This sample is represented by more than 400,000 distinct CDR3 sequences; about 10% of them were singletons. Jointly, the top ten make up 13% to 15% of the sample. The sample's treatment or condition, from its label and the paper: allogeneic hematopoietic cell transplantation with graft depleted of TCRalphabeta T cells and CD19 B cells.

Sequenced here: PBMCs, mostly from graft donor cells, sampled 180 days after TCRalphabeta/CD19-depleted stem cell transplant. Receptor source: a female patient aged 2-10 years who had a stem cell transplant for aplastic anemia, so the T cells may come from the graft donor.

The genes are TRBV18 and TRBJ2-1; 8 bases fit TRBD1. The ends lost 3 bases at V and 2 bases at J; junction bases unmatched: 9. Germline V gene lookup returns CDR1 KGHSH and CDR2 LQKENI. This CDR3 is 17 amino acids long. The CDR3 loop is CASSPVTGAIAYNEQFF. DNA of the CDR3: TGTGCCAGCTCACCCGTGACAGGGGCAATAGCCTACAATGAGCAGTTCTTC.

V is TRBV7-8 and J is TRBJ1-1; a possible D gene is TRBD1 (5 bases). CDR3 size: 13 residues. V lost 6 bases and J 1 base, leaving 9 bases between the germline ends. Germline CDR1 reads SGHVS; CDR2 reads FQNEAQ. CDR3 sequence reads: CASSATENTEAFF. CDR3 in DNA: TGTGCCAGCAGTGCGACAGAGAACACTGAAGCTTTCTTT.

The gene calls are TRBV18 and TRBJ2-1, with unresolved D. Per germline, CDR1 KGHSH and CDR2 LQKENI. The V end was cut by 2 bases, the J end by 8 bases, with 10 bases between. CDR3 length: 13 amino acids. CDR3 loop: CASSPIKVHEQFF. The CDR3 nucleotides read TGTGCCAGCTCACCAATTAAGGTTCATGAGCAGTTCTTC.

J is TRBJ2-6 and V is TRBV20-1; TRBD2 matches 7 bases. CDR3 length: 17 amino acids. The germline V gene has CDR1 DFQATT and CDR2 SNEGSKA (reference sequence). Trimming at V came to 3 bases and at J to 0 bases, leaving 8 bases not matched to a gene. This chain's CDR3 is CSARVGGISSGANVLTF. The CDR3 DNA sequence: TGCAGTGCTAGGGTCGGGGGGATAAGCTCTGGGGCCAACGTCCTGACTTTC.

Of note for this clonotype: This may stem from a read error, because a much larger clone lies one nucleotide away. The rearrangement links TRBV3-1 to TRBJ1-2; 7 nucleotides align to TRBD1. V trimming: 1 base; J trimming: 13 bases; junction bases outside the gene matches: 6. The CDR3 consists of 12 residues. From germline, CDR1 is LGHDT and CDR2 YNNKEL (reference sequence). In DNA, the CDR3 is TGTGCCAGCAGCCAAGCCGTGACAGGGTTCACCTTC. Protein: CASSQAVTGFTF.

This clonotype has more than one count but fewer than ten. This sequence joins TRBV6-2 or TRBV6-3 and TRBJ2-1; 12 bases match TRBD2. CDR1 MNHEY and CDR2 SVGEGT come from the germline V gene. V trimming: 7 bases; J trimming: 7 bases; junction bases outside the gene matches: 5. The CDR3 is 14 residues long. In DNA form, the CDR3 reads TGTGCCAGCAAGACTAGCGGGAGTAGAAATGAGCAGTTCTTC. Translated, it gives CASKTSGSRNEQFF.